This entry features one TCR beta chain sequence. The antigen remains undetermined. MiXCR, applied by TCRdb to the RT-PCR reads, yields one record per CDR3 protein. The table includes more than 250,000 distinct CDR3 sequences, 21% detected once. After removal of 4 bases from V and 7 bases from J, the junction contained 6 bases not matched to a gene. The CDR3 loop spans 13 amino acids. The V gene's germline CDR1 is DFQATT and CDR2 SNEGSKA (reference sequence). The sample comes from a study of response to subunit inactivated influenza vaccine. Study-wide results and caveats: Authors suggested each seasonal influenza vaccination recruits few new T cells.

The sample in question was PBMCs from blood, obtained less than 22 months after vaccination. This TCR derives from a man aged 45 to 70 who received an inactivated influenza vaccine. The V and J genes are TRBV20-1 and TRBJ2-5, with TRBD2 matching 10 bases. The CDR3 DNA sequence: TGCAGTGCTAAGCGGGGGGGTCGGGGGACCCAGTACTTC. Translation gives CSAKRGGRGTQYF.